What follows are 30 T cell receptor beta chains derived from one specimen sequenced in a study of shared clonotypes between healthy human individuals. Assay used: immunoSEQ multiplex PCR; TCRdb lists only in-frame clones, some missing. Of about 490,000 clones listed, 76% are singletons. Sequenced material: PBMCs. The receptor set was obtained from a woman in her thirties or forties in good health. Some clones in this sample may be carry-over from other donors' samples.

The chain carries TRBV5-1 and TRBJ2-3, with D possibly being TRBD1 (5 bases). The CDR3 spans 15 residues. Germline V gene sequence: CDR1 SGHRS, CDR2 YFSETQ. V was pared by 0 bases and J by 2 bases, with 10 bases between. The CDR3, as DNA: TGCGCCAGCAGCTTGGCTCAGGGAAACACAGATACGCAGTATTTT. It specifies CASSLAQGNTDTQYF.

A single count supports this clone. The rearrangement links TRBV28 to TRBJ1-1; 9 positions agree with TRBD1. Per germline, CDR1 MDHEN and CDR2 SYDVKM. The CDR3 runs 18 residues. The V and J ends lost 1 base and 3 bases, in that order; junction bases with no gene match: 12. CDR3 region: CASSLFNRRRDRDTEAFF. CDR3 DNA sequence: TGTGCCAGCAGTTTATTCAATAGACGGCGGGACAGGGACACTGAAGCTTTCTTT.

This clone appeared a single time. The chain uses TRBV28 and TRBJ2-6; possible D gene TRBD1, 6 bases. Trimming removed 4 bases at V and 0 bases at J, with 10 bases between. The CDR3 extends over 16 amino acids. Germline V gives CDR1 MDHEN, CDR2 SYDVKM. CDR3 residues: CASSSGGFSGANVLTF. In DNA form, the CDR3 reads TGTGCCAGCAGTTCTGGGGGCTTCTCTGGGGCCAACGTCCTGACTTTC.

This chain joins TRBV5-4 and TRBJ2-3; 8 bases agree with TRBD2. The CDR3 is made up of 15 amino acids. J lost 1 base, V lost 2 bases, and 3 bases had no gene match. CDR1 SGHNT and CDR2 YYREEE come from the germline V gene (reference sequence). The CDR3, as DNA: TGTGCCAGCAGCTTATTCGGGAGGGGCACAGATACGCAGTATTTT. Translated: CASSLFGRGTDTQYF.

The rearrangement links TRBV10-3 to TRBJ1-4; 7 positions match TRBD1. V lost 0 bases to trimming and J lost 2 bases; unmatched junction nucleotides: 6. This CDR3 has 17 amino acids. Germline assignment: CDR1 ENHRY and CDR2 SYGVKD. For the CDR3, the DNA is TGTGCCATCAGTGAGTCAGGGGGCGGAACTACTAATGAAAAACTGTTTTTT. Translation gives CAISESGGGTTNEKLFF.

In the case of this clone: The sample holds other DNA sequences that translate to the same CDR3. V usage is TRBV7-8 and J usage is TRBJ2-5, with 9 bases that match TRBD2. V lost 4 bases, J lost 5 bases, and 11 bases stayed unmatched. Germline values: CDR1 SGHVS, CDR2 FQNEAQ. The length of the CDR3 is 16 residues. The CDR3 spells CASSSRLAGIAETQYF. The CDR3 DNA reads TGTGCCAGCAGCTCCAGGCTAGCGGGAATTGCGGAGACCCAGTACTTC.

Of note for this clone: This may be a read error: a much more frequent sequence differs by one nucleotide. This sample also contains other DNA sequences that code for the same CDR3. The chain links TRBV28 to TRBJ2-7, with 8 bases aligning to TRBD2. The germline CDR1 and CDR2 sequences are MDHEN and SYDVKM. CDR3 length: 14 residues. As DNA, the CDR3 is TGCGCCAGCAGTTCCACTAGCGGAGCCTACGAGCAGTACTTC. The encoded protein is CASSSTSGAYEQYF.

This chain links TRBV27 with TRBJ2-1, with D uncertain. Germline-derived CDR1 and CDR2 are MNHEY and SMNVEV (reference sequence). The CDR3 has 13 amino acids. The V gene lost 6 bases and the J gene lost 6 bases, with 12 bases spanning the gap. The CDR3 sequence is CASRIGLTNEQFF. The CDR3 bases are TGTGCCAGCAGGATAGGGTTGACCAATGAGCAGTTCTTC.

The V and J genes are TRBV19 and TRBJ2-1; TRBD2 agrees at 15 bases. From germline, CDR1 is LNHDA and CDR2 SQIVND (reference sequence). The CDR3 has 16 amino acids. Trimming took 4 bases from V and 6 from J; bases not matched to a gene: 4. The CDR3 spells CASSKGLAGGSNEQFF. The DNA for the CDR3 is TGTGCCAGTAGTAAGGGACTAGCGGGAGGTAGCAATGAGCAGTTCTTC. The full variable domain, rest sourced from reference TRBV19 and TRBJ2-1, is DGGITQSPKYLFRKEGQNVTLSCEQNLNHDAMYWYRQDPGQGLRLIYYSQIVNDFQKGDIAEGYSVSREKKESFPLTVTSAQKNPTAFYLCASSKGLAGGSNEQFFGPGTRLTVL.

This clone has only a few counts. The gene calls are TRBV30 and TRBJ1-5, with TRBD1 matching 7 bases. V dropped 4 bases and J dropped 2; count of bases not matched to a gene: 5. The CDR3 length is 14 residues. Germline V gives CDR1 GTSNPN, CDR2 SVGIG (reference sequence). In DNA form, the CDR3 reads TGTGCCTGGACCTCCGGGACAGGCAATCAGCCCCAGCATTTT. Encoded protein: CAWTSGTGNQPQHF.

J is TRBJ1-1 and V is TRBV29-1, with TRBD1 identical over 10 bases. With V trimmed by 7 bases and J by 2 bases, 1 base remained unmatched. CDR1 and CDR2 from the germline V gene are SQVTM and ANQGSEA. The CDR3 is made up of 12 amino acids. The CDR3 DNA reads as TGCAGCGGGACAGGGGGAAACACTGAAGCTTTCTTT. Translation: CSGTGGNTEAFF.

This clone appeared once. This chain links TRBV14 with TRBJ1-4; D possibly corresponds to TRBD1 (5 bases). Germline V gene data show CDR1 as SGHDN and CDR2 as FVKESK. The CDR3 is 17 residues long. V was clipped by 0 bases and J by 3 bases, with 14 bases between them. In DNA, the CDR3 is TGTGCCAGCAGCCAAGAGTTCGGCGGGGCCTCTAATGAAAAACTGTTTTTT. It specifies CASSQEFGGASNEKLFF.

The chain recombines TRBV30 with TRBJ1-1, with D possibly TRBD1 on 5 matching bases. Germline CDR1 and CDR2: GTSNPN and SVGIG (reference sequence). The CDR3 is made up of 15 amino acids. V was pared by 3 bases and J by 0 bases, with 14 bases between. The CDR3: CAWRSGTGVNTEAFF. DNA for the CDR3: TGTGCCTGGAGGTCAGGGACGGGGGTGAACACTGAAGCTTTCTTT.

The CDR3 bases are TGTGCCAGCAGACAGGACACATCTAACTATGGCTACACCTTC. It specifies CASRQDTSNYGYTF. The chain joins TRBV28 to TRBJ1-2; D might be TRBD1 (5 bases). CDR1 is MDHEN and CDR2 is SYDVKM in the germline V gene. Trimming took off 6 bases at V and 0 bases at J, with 11 bases between the two ends. The CDR3 sequence is 14 residues long.

This chain links TRBV2 with TRBJ1-2; D may be TRBD1 (6 bases). Germline CDR1 and CDR2: SNHLY and FYNNEI. The CDR3 length is 15 residues. Trimming took off 4 bases at V and 0 bases at J, with 12 bases between the two ends. CDR3 sequence reads: CASSGGWGPNYGYTF. In DNA form, the CDR3 reads TGTGCCAGCAGTGGTGGGTGGGGGCCTAACTATGGCTACACCTTC.

The gene calls are TRBV28 and TRBJ2-2; the match to TRBD2 covers 11 bases. With V trimmed by 6 bases and J by 4 bases, 4 bases remained unmatched. The CDR3 is made up of 15 amino acids. Germline V gives CDR1 MDHEN, CDR2 SYDVKM. The CDR3 protein is CASRLAGEVTGELFF. The DNA of the CDR3 is TGTGCCAGCAGACTAGCGGGAGAGGTCACCGGGGAGCTGTTTTTT. Drawing the rest from reference TRBV28 and TRBJ2-2, the complete variable domain is DVKVTQSSRYLVKRTGEKVFLECVQDMDHENMFWYRQDPGLGLRLIYFSYDVKMKEKGDIPEGYSVSREKKERFSLILESASTNQTSMYLCASRLAGEVTGELFFGEGSRLTVL.

This chain uses TRBV11-2 with TRBJ1-2; D is undetermined. This CDR3 contains 12 residues. Trimming took off 4 bases at V and 3 bases at J, with 6 bases between the two ends. Germline CDR1 and CDR2: SGHAT and FQNNGV. Here the CDR3 DNA reads TGTGCCAGCAGCTCGGGTGACTATGGCTACACCTTC. Translation: CASSSGDYGYTF.

This chain uses TRBV5-1 with TRBJ2-1; D is perhaps TRBD2 (5 bases). Germline values: CDR1 SGHRS, CDR2 YFSETQ. Trimming left V 0 bases short and J 7 bases short, with 8 bases between. The CDR3 is made up of 13 amino acids. The CDR3 DNA reads as TGCGCCAGCAGCTTGGCCGGGAATAATGAGCAGTTCTTC. Residues: CASSLAGNNEQFF.

About this clone itself: Since the CDR3 does not end with the conserved phenylalanine or tryptophan, this likely comes from a read error. The DNA is left out, because the CDR3 cannot be placed on it with certainty; the CDR3 is given as TCRdb lists it. The CDR3 is CASSLAPKARAGAH. The chain couples TRBV5-6 to TRBJ2-7. Germline V gene sequence: CDR1 SGHDT, CDR2 YYEEEE. The CDR3 is 14 residues long, ends included.

A single count supports this clone. The CDR3 sequence is CASSLWAGGFGEQFF. The CDR3 DNA follows: TGTGCCAGCAGCTTATGGGCGGGAGGTTTCGGTGAGCAGTTCTTC. The chain joins TRBV7-2 to TRBJ2-1, with 8 nucleotides matching TRBD2. V lost 2 bases to trimming and J lost 9 bases; unmatched junction nucleotides: 9. Germline V gene data show CDR1 as SGHTA and CDR2 as FQGNSA. CDR3 length: 15 amino acids.

This clone was observed a handful of times. This chain links TRBV4-3 with TRBJ2-1; the match to TRBD2 covers 11 bases. CDR1 and CDR2 from the germline V gene are LGHNA and YSLEER. This CDR3 contains 15 residues. Unmatched junction bases numbered 3, after V lost 0 bases and J lost 8 bases. DNA for the CDR3: TGCGCCAGCAGCCAAGATGCTAGCGGGAGGTATGAGCAGTTCTTC. It translates to CASSQDASGRYEQFF.

This clone was detected once. Different DNA sequences within this sample yield the same CDR3. The chain employs TRBV7-3 and TRBJ2-3; 8 positions match TRBD2. Per the germline V gene, CDR1 is SGHTA and CDR2 is FQGTGA. The ends lost 5 bases at V and 4 bases at J; junction bases unmatched: 2. The CDR3 has 13 amino acids. In DNA form, the CDR3 reads TGTGCCAGCAGCCCGGGAGGGGCAGATACGCAGTATTTT. Protein product: CASSPGGADTQYF.

This chain connects TRBV18 to TRBJ1-2; no clear D gene. Germline V gene lookup returns CDR1 KGHSH and CDR2 LQKENI. V shed 0 bases and J shed 5 bases, with 10 bases lying between them. The CDR3 runs 14 residues. CDR3 amino acids: CASSPPIVGYGYTF. The CDR3 DNA follows: TGTGCCAGCTCACCACCGATTGTCGGATATGGCTACACCTTC.

The gene calls are TRBV2 and TRBJ2-7; D not certain. Germline loops: CDR1 SNHLY, CDR2 FYNNEI. Trimming cost V 6 bases and J 0 bases, with 12 bases left between them. This CDR3 has 14 residues. The CDR3 bases are TGTGCCAGCAGAGGTGACACATCCTCCTACGAGCAGTACTTC. The encoded protein is CASRGDTSSYEQYF.

The V call is TRBV4-1, the J call TRBJ1-4; D not certain. This CDR3 has 15 residues. CDR1 and CDR2 from the germline V gene are MGHRA and YSYEKL. Trimming stripped 1 base from V and 7 bases from J, with 13 bases between. CDR3 amino acids: CASSQVFRFGEKLFF. CDR3 in DNA: TGCGCCAGCAGCCAAGTATTCAGGTTTGGTGAAAAACTGTTTTTT.

The chain employs TRBV5-6 and TRBJ1-2; 7 nucleotides align to TRBD1. Trimming cost V 1 base and J 8 bases; bases outside gene matches: 20. The CDR3 extends over 18 amino acids. Germline V gives CDR1 SGHDT, CDR2 YYEEEE. CDR3 residues: CASSLYRWRQGTFGGYTF. The CDR3 DNA reads TGTGCCAGCAGCTTGTACCGTTGGAGACAGGGAACCTTCGGGGGCTACACCTTC.

The V and J genes are TRBV15 and TRBJ2-3; the match to TRBD1 covers 8 bases. Trimming took 3 bases from V and 6 from J; bases not matched to a gene: 11. Looked up from germline, CDR1 is LNHNV and CDR2 is YYDKDF (reference sequence). This CDR3 is built from 16 residues. The chain's CDR3 is CATSRGTGTGGDTQYF. The DNA of the CDR3 is TGTGCCACCAGCAGGGGTACCGGGACAGGTGGGGATACGCAGTATTTT.

The table lists this clone with a few counts. The rearrangement links TRBV9 to TRBJ2-1, with 9 bases fitting TRBD2. V trimming: 4 bases; J trimming: 10 bases; junction bases outside the gene matches: 15. Germline CDR1 is SGDLS and CDR2 is YYNGEE. The CDR3 runs to 16 residues. The CDR3 is CASSPLAGRSAGEQFF. The DNA for the CDR3 is TGTGCCAGCAGCCCGCTAGCGGGAAGGTCCGCGGGGGAGCAGTTCTTC.

This clone showed up just once. The rearrangement links TRBV19 to TRBJ2-5, with 11 bases aligning to TRBD2. Germline assignment: CDR1 LNHDA and CDR2 SQIVND (reference sequence). V shed 1 base, J shed 5 bases, and the junction held 6 bases outside the gene matches. The CDR3 is made up of 16 amino acids. The CDR3, as DNA: TGTGCCAGTAGTATAGGGGGGACTAGCGGCCGGGAGACCCAGTACTTC. Amino acids: CASSIGGTSGRETQYF.

This clone was recorded a few times. The chain has TRBV7-3 and TRBJ1-1; D unclear. CDR1 and CDR2 from the germline V gene are SGHTA and FQGTGA. V lost 4 bases to trimming and J lost 1 base, with 13 bases between them. The CDR3 length is 15 residues. The CDR3 sequence: CASSSLVGPNTEAFF. The CDR3 coding sequence is TGTGCCAGCAGCTCGTTGGTGGGCCCGAACACTGAAGCTTTCTTT.